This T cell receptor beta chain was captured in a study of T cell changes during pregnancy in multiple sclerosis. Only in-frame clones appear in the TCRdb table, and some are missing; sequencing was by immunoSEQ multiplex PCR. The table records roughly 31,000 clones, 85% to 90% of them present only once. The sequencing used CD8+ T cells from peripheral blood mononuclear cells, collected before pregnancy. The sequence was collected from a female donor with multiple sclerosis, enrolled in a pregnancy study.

The CDR3 nucleotides read TGTGCCAGCTGGGCCACTGAAGCTTTCTTT. It encodes CASWATEAFF. The chain combines TRBV6-1 with TRBJ1-1, with no clear D. Deletions cut 8 bases from V and 4 bases from J, with 5 bases between. The germline CDR1 and CDR2 sequences are MNHNS and SASEGT. The CDR3 runs to 10 residues.